One sample yielded the 9 T cell receptor beta chains listed below, sequenced in a study of shared clonotypes between healthy human individuals. Produced via immunoSEQ multiplex PCR; TCRdb's table is partial and in-frame only. The sample lists roughly 1.4 million clones, approximately 98.5% seen once, with around 0.33% in the top ten. Sample: naive CD4+ T cells sorted from blood. Subset noted: CD45RA+ positively selected. These receptors all stem from a man aged 25-40 years in good health.

The rearrangement joins TRBV5-1 to TRBJ2-5; D is possibly TRBD1 (5 bases). This CDR3 is 15 amino acids long. V dropped 0 bases and J dropped 3 bases, with 12 bases sitting between them. Germline assignment: CDR1 SGHRS and CDR2 YFSETQ. CDR3 protein: CASSLDRTLKETQYF. For the CDR3, the DNA is TGCGCCAGCAGCTTGGATAGGACACTTAAAGAGACCCAGTACTTC.

The V and J genes are TRBV6-6 and TRBJ2-1, with a tentative D call TRBD2 (6 bases). V lost 6 bases and J lost 4, with 13 bases in between. CDR3 length equals 14 residues. Germline lookup yields CDR1 MNHNY and CDR2 SVGAGI (reference sequence). The CDR3 nucleotides read TGTGCCAGCAGAGCCGGGAGTAATTACAATGAGCAGTTCTTC. It is translated as CASRAGSNYNEQFF.

The genes are TRBV29-1 and TRBJ2-7, with no clear D. Germline V gene sequence: CDR1 SQVTM, CDR2 ANQGSEA. Trimming pared 5 bases from V and 2 bases from J, leaving 10 bases between. The CDR3 runs to 12 residues. The DNA for the CDR3 is TGCAGCGTTTTGCTAGTCCCCTACGAGCAGTACTTC. The encoded protein is CSVLLVPYEQYF.

The genes are TRBV28 and TRBJ1-2, with unresolved D. The CDR3 is 14 amino acids. V shed 5 bases and J shed 2 bases, with 12 bases lying between them. Germline CDR1 and CDR2: MDHEN and SYDVKM. The CDR3 region has the DNA TGTGCCAGCAGTCACCCTCTCCGGAACTATGGCTACACCTTC. Translated: CASSHPLRNYGYTF.

The chain combines TRBV7-9 with TRBJ2-2; D call uncertain. The germline gives CDR1 SEHNR, CDR2 FQNEAQ (reference sequence). The CDR3 covers 13 residues. V was trimmed by 5 bases and J by 6 bases, leaving 10 bases between them. In DNA form, the CDR3 reads TGTGCCAGCAGCCTCAATTCTCCCGGGGAGCTGTTTTTT. Protein product: CASSLNSPGELFF.

This chain uses TRBV28 with TRBJ2-7; 9 bases map to TRBD1. V shed 6 bases, J shed 0 bases, and the junction held 15 bases outside the gene matches. This CDR3 spans 18 amino acids. Germline lookup yields CDR1 MDHEN and CDR2 SYDVKM. The CDR3 DNA reads as TGTGCCAGCAGGCACGGACAGGGGCCATCCTTGGACTCCTACGAGCAGTACTTC. Translated, it gives CASRHGQGPSLDSYEQYF.

The chain carries TRBV6-1 and TRBJ1-1; D is unresolved. The V gene lost 6 bases and the J gene lost 4 bases, with 15 bases spanning the gap. CDR1 and CDR2 (germline): MNHNS, SASEGT. The CDR3 has 14 residues. The CDR3 DNA sequence: TGTGCCAGCAGGGCGTCCGACGGGATCACTGAAGCTTTCTTT. Its protein product is CASRASDGITEAFF.

The rearrangement links TRBV5-4 to TRBJ1-1; the match to TRBD1 covers 9 bases. The germline CDR1 and CDR2 sequences are SGHNT and YYREEE (reference sequence). The ends lost 3 bases at V and 4 bases at J; junction bases unmatched: 7. The CDR3 totals 15 residues. The CDR3 DNA is TGTGCCAGCAGCTATCGGACAGGGGTGGGCACTGAAGCTTTCTTT. Amino acids: CASSYRTGVGTEAFF.

On this clone itself: Germline and junction disagree at one end, which may indicate a read error. Written as DNA, the CDR3 is TGTGCTAGCAGCTTAGCCCGAAAGGCGCGTACTGGAAACACCATATATTTT. Translating it yields CASSLARKARTGNTIYF. V usage is TRBV7-7 and J usage is TRBJ1-3; D not certain. CDR3 size: 17 residues. The germline CDR1 and CDR2 sequences are SSHAT and FNYEAQ (reference sequence).